What follows are 9 T cell receptor beta chains derived from one specimen sequenced in a study of T cell changes during pregnancy in multiple sclerosis. Profiling relied on immunoSEQ multiplex PCR, and the TCRdb table lists in-frame clones only, not all of them. This table has approximately 130,000 clones, 96% appearing once. The sequences come from peripheral blood, collected after pregnancy. The origin of the receptors is a female donor with multiple sclerosis, enrolled in a pregnancy study.

This chain connects TRBV2 to TRBJ2-3, with D maybe TRBD2 (6 bases). V was pared by 4 bases and J by 2 bases, with 13 bases between. Looked up from germline, CDR1 is SNHLY and CDR2 is FYNNEI. The CDR3 length is 15 residues. CDR3 bases: TGTGCCAGCAGTGTGCGGGGCCCCCACACAGATACGCAGTATTTT. Protein product: CASSVRGPHTDTQYF.

CDR3 sequence: CATSRVGAGNQPQHF. The CDR3 DNA reads TGTGCCACCAGCAGAGTAGGTGCCGGGAATCAGCCCCAGCATTTT. The chain recombines TRBV15 with TRBJ1-5; no definite D call. CDR1 LNHNV and CDR2 YYDKDF come from the germline V gene (reference sequence). The CDR3 totals 15 residues. Between the trimmed V and J ends, which lost 1 base and 4 bases, there was a span of 11 bases.

The genes are TRBV6-5 and TRBJ1-2; D unclear. CDR1 and CDR2 from the germline V gene are MNHEY and SVGAGI. V was cut by 3 bases and J by 6 bases, with 14 bases left in between. This CDR3 region has 14 residues. CDR3 amino acids: CASSYFVRGDGYTF. CDR3 sequence (DNA): TGTGCCAGCAGTTATTTTGTGCGGGGAGATGGCTACACCTTC.

The gene calls are TRBV6-5 and TRBJ1-1; 9 bases align to TRBD1. The CDR3 totals 12 residues. After removal of 7 bases from V and 8 bases from J, the junction contained 5 bases not matched to a gene. Germline values: CDR1 MNHEY, CDR2 SVGAGI. The CDR3 DNA sequence: TGTGCCAGCACCCGAGGGACAGGGGAAGCTTTCTTT. Its translation: CASTRGTGEAFF.

The J gene is TRBJ1-4, the V gene TRBV9; TRBD1 matches at 10 bases. The CDR3 covers 15 residues. V shed 4 bases and J 7 bases; nucleotides not matched to a gene: 7. Per germline, CDR1 SGDLS and CDR2 YYNGEE. The CDR3: CASSPRTGGGEKLFF. The CDR3 DNA reads as TGTGCCAGCAGCCCGCGGACAGGGGGAGGTGAAAAACTGTTTTTT.

This chain connects TRBV15 to TRBJ1-2, with 9 positions matching TRBD1. Germline trimming cut 5 bases from V and 5 bases from J; bases unmatched to any gene: 6. The CDR3 is made up of 14 amino acids. The germline gives CDR1 LNHNV, CDR2 YYDKDF (reference sequence). CDR3 amino acids: CATSGQGRRYGYTF. In DNA form, the CDR3 reads TGTGCCACCAGCGGACAGGGGCGGCGATATGGCTACACCTTC. The variable domain in full, completed from reference TRBV15 and TRBJ1-2, reads DAMVIQNPRYQVTQFGKPVTLSCSQTLNHNVMYWYQQKSSQAPKLLFHYYDKDFNNEADTPDNFQSRRPNTSFCFLDIRSPGLGDTAMYLCATSGQGRRYGYTFGSGTRLTVV.

This chain links TRBV19 with TRBJ1-4; 9 bases agree with TRBD1. The germline gives CDR1 LNHDA, CDR2 SQIVND (reference sequence). The CDR3 length is 20 residues. With 4 bases clipped from V and 0 bases from J, the junction kept 15 bases outside the gene matches. CDR3 loop: CASSTYPRRDRDATNEKLFF. CDR3 nucleotides: TGTGCCAGTAGTACCTACCCCCGCCGGGACAGGGACGCAACTAATGAAAAACTGTTTTTT.

The genes are TRBV6-6 and TRBJ2-7, with TRBD2 matching over 10 bases. Trimming at V came to 6 bases and at J to 2 bases, leaving 7 bases not matched to a gene. This CDR3 is built from 15 residues. From germline, CDR1 is MNHNY and CDR2 SVGAGI (reference sequence). For the CDR3, the DNA is TGTGCCAGCAGGACGCTAGCGGGAGAAGCCTACGAGCAGTACTTC. Encoded protein: CASRTLAGEAYEQYF.

The chain joins TRBV6-5 to TRBJ2-1; D unclear. The CDR3 extends over 12 amino acids. The germline gives CDR1 MNHEY, CDR2 SVGAGI. With 6 bases removed from V and 12 bases from J, the gap between germline ends came to 15 bases. CDR3 sequence: CASRSRKFGQFF. The CDR3 nucleotides are TGTGCCAGCAGAAGCCGAAAGTTCGGGCAGTTCTTC.